Below, 16 T cell receptor beta chains from the same sample are listed, as sequenced in a study of OX40 agonist ivuxolimab in advanced cancers. TCRdb's table, derived via immunoSEQ multiplex PCR, lists solely in-frame clones and lacks some. The sample yields 15,000 to 20,000 clones, around 83% seen once. Sequenced here: CD4+ or CD8+ T cells sorted from blood, sampled in a trial of the OX40 agonist ivuxolimab. Receptor source: an adult with an advanced solid tumor such as melanoma, head and neck, liver or kidney cancer.

This clone was seen a few times. The chain joins TRBV9 to TRBJ2-2; D is possibly TRBD2 (7 bases). Germline CDR1 reads SGDLS; CDR2 reads YYNGEE. Trimming stripped 4 bases from V and 4 bases from J, with 17 bases between. The CDR3 runs 16 residues. The CDR3 protein is CASSHRGGVSTGELFF. CDR3 nucleotide sequence: TGTGCCAGCAGCCACCGAGGGGGGGTTAGCACCGGGGAGCTGTTTTTT.

The genes are TRBV7-9 and TRBJ1-2, with a weak D call TRBD1 (5 bases). This CDR3 is 11 amino acids long. Germline V lookup: CDR1 SEHNR, CDR2 FQNEAQ (reference sequence). V lost 5 bases to trimming and J lost 8 bases, with 9 bases between them. CDR3 coding DNA: TGTGCCAGCAGCGAGGGGTTAGGCTACACCTTC. Amino acid sequence: CASSEGLGYTF.

This sequence joins TRBV7-6 and TRBJ1-1, with unresolved D. In germline, CDR1 is SGHVS, CDR2 FNYEAQ. Trimming took 0 bases from V and 2 from J, leaving 10 bases between them. This CDR3 is 15 amino acids long. CDR3 coding DNA: TGTGCCAGCAGCTTAGCTGTATCGGGCAACACTGAAGCTTTCTTT. Its translation is CASSLAVSGNTEAFF.

The V and J genes are TRBV28 and TRBJ2-1; no reliable D call. CDR3 length: 13 residues. The V and J ends lost 3 bases and 5 bases respectively, with 8 bases between them. Germline lookup yields CDR1 MDHEN and CDR2 SYDVKM. The CDR3 bases are TGTGCCAGCAGTTTCAGGCCCGACAATGAGCAGTTCTTC. Protein sequence: CASSFRPDNEQFF.

V gene TRBV7-2 combines with J gene TRBJ2-1; D gene ambiguous. Trimming shortened V by 4 bases and J by 8 bases, and 15 bases separated the two germline ends. Germline-derived CDR1 and CDR2 are SGHTA and FQGNSA. This CDR3 comprises 14 residues. The CDR3 region is CASSSLTRPHEQFF. The CDR3 DNA reads as TGTGCCAGCAGCTCGTTGACTCGCCCCCATGAGCAGTTCTTC.

This CDR3 reads CASSSDFSYEQYF. For the CDR3, the DNA is TGTGCCAGCAGCTCGGACTTTTCCTACGAGCAGTACTTC. The genes are TRBV7-9 and TRBJ2-7; tentative D call: TRBD2 (5 bases). V was pared by 4 bases and J by 1 base, with 8 bases between. Germline V gives CDR1 SEHNR, CDR2 FQNEAQ (reference sequence). The CDR3 sequence is 13 residues long.

The rearrangement links TRBV29-1 to TRBJ2-3; the match to TRBD2 covers 8 bases. Germline assignment: CDR1 SQVTM and CDR2 ANQGSEA. V lost 4 bases to trimming and J lost 5 bases; unmatched junction nucleotides: 11. The CDR3 loop spans 15 amino acids. CDR3 sequence reads: CSVGGGAGVVDTQYF. The CDR3 DNA sequence: TGCAGCGTTGGGGGGGGAGCGGGAGTAGTAGATACGCAGTATTTT.

The CDR3 DNA sequence: TGTGCCAGTAGTATATTAGCGGGAGCTAGGGGGCAGTTCTTC. Protein product: CASSILAGARGQFF. This chain joins TRBV19 and TRBJ2-1; the match to TRBD2 covers 9 bases. J lost 12 bases, V lost 2 bases, and 8 bases had no gene match. CDR1 and CDR2 (germline): LNHDA, SQIVND (reference sequence). The length of the CDR3 is 14 residues.

This clone showed up just a few times. DNA for the CDR3: TGTGCCAGCAGCCAAGAGGAATGGGATCGGGCTTTCTTT. Protein sequence: CASSQEEWDRAFF. V gene TRBV14 combines with J gene TRBJ1-1; D gene uncertain. Trimming took off 0 bases at V and 11 bases at J, with 13 bases between the two ends. The germline V gene has CDR1 SGHDN and CDR2 FVKESK. The CDR3 runs to 13 residues. The full variable domain, in which reference TRBV14 and TRBJ1-1 provide the parts outside the CDR3, is EAGVTQFPSHSVIEKGQTVTLRCDPISGHDNLYWYRRVMGKEIKFLLHFVKESKQDESGMPNNRFLAERTGGTYSTLKVQPAELEDSGVYFCASSQEEWDRAFFGQGTRLTVV.

The chain has TRBV2 and TRBJ1-2, with D hard to call. This CDR3 region has 14 residues. Between the trimmed V and J ends, which lost 3 bases and 8 bases, there was a span of 16 bases. Germline CDR1 and CDR2: SNHLY and FYNNEI. CDR3 in DNA: TGTGCCAGCAGTGACCGGACGCTATTAGGGGGCTACACCTTC. It specifies CASSDRTLLGGYTF. Full variable domain (rest looked up from reference TRBV2 and TRBJ1-2): EPEVTQTPSHQVTQMGQEVILRCVPISNHLYFYWYRQILGQKVEFLVSFYNNEISEKSEIFDDQFSVERPDGSNFTLKIRSTKLEDSAMYFCASSDRTLLGGYTFGSGTRLTVV.

The rearrangement uses TRBV4-1 and TRBJ2-1; 12 nucleotides match TRBD2. V lost 3 bases to trimming and J lost 7 bases; unmatched junction nucleotides: 13. Germline V gene lookup returns CDR1 MGHRA and CDR2 YSYEKL. The CDR3 has 18 amino acids. The CDR3 region has the DNA TGCGCCAGCAGCCACCCACGAGGTCTAGCGGGAGGGGGAAATGAGCAGTTCTTC. Its translation is CASSHPRGLAGGGNEQFF.

V usage is TRBV27 and J usage is TRBJ2-7; perhaps TRBD2 as D (7 bases). Germline V gene sequence: CDR1 MNHEY, CDR2 SMNVEV (reference sequence). This CDR3 has 9 residues. The CDR3 nucleotides are TGTGCGGGGGGGCTCGAGCAGTACTTC. Translated, it gives CAGGLEQYF.

J is TRBJ2-3 and V is TRBV27; the match to TRBD2 covers 10 bases. Germline loops: CDR1 MNHEY, CDR2 SMNVEV (reference sequence). V shed 4 bases, J shed 0 bases, and the junction held 4 bases outside the gene matches. The CDR3 length is 16 residues. CDR3 in amino acids: CASSSLSGGSTDTQYF. The DNA for the CDR3 is TGTGCCAGCAGTTCTCTTAGCGGGGGGAGCACAGATACGCAGTATTTT.

The V and J genes are TRBV7-9 and TRBJ2-3, with 7 bases that match TRBD1. V was clipped by 4 bases and J by 5 bases; unmatched bases: 9. The CDR3 loop spans 15 amino acids. Germline CDR1 is SEHNR and CDR2 is FQNEAQ (reference sequence). The CDR3 DNA reads as TGTGCCAGCAGCTCAACGACAGGGTGGATAGATACGCAGTATTTT. This sequence encodes CASSSTTGWIDTQYF.

The chain uses TRBV29-1 and TRBJ2-1; the D is unclear. This CDR3 spans 11 amino acids. V shed 2 bases and J shed 9 bases, with 8 bases lying between them. The V gene's germline CDR1 is SQVTM and CDR2 ANQGSEA. This CDR3 reads CSVELGLEQFF. The CDR3 DNA is TGCAGCGTTGAACTGGGCCTTGAGCAGTTCTTC.

A few counts support this clone. The V gene is TRBV29-1, the J gene TRBJ1-1; D remains unclear. The ends were cut back, 2 bases at V and 8 bases at J, with 9 bases in the middle. Germline values: CDR1 SQVTM, CDR2 ANQGSEA. CDR3 length: 11 amino acids. CDR3 sequence (DNA): TGCAGCGTTGAACGCAACCGAGAAGCTTTCTTT. This translates into CSVERNREAFF.